This passage covers 18 T cell receptor beta chains from one sample sequenced in a study of beta chain features in type 1 diabetes. The study reverse transcribed the entire isolated RNA, so it sequenced expressed TCRB transcripts. Clones were read by immunoSEQ multiplex PCR, and TCRdb kept only the in-frame ones, dropping some. Of hundreds of thousands of clones detected, about 14% appear once; the ten largest clones hold roughly 0.098%. Material for sequencing was naive CD4+ T cells from blood. These receptors came from a young man in good health.

DNA for the CDR3: TGTGCCAGCAGTTACTCGAGACAGAATACCGGGGAGCTGTTTTTT. Translated: CASSYSRQNTGELFF. The chain combines TRBV6-5 with TRBJ2-2; TRBD1 is a possible D gene (5 bases). CDR1 and CDR2 (germline): MNHEY, SVGAGI. The CDR3 contains 15 residues. V lost 0 bases, J lost 5 bases, and 10 bases lay in between.

The table lists this clone with a few counts. The chain has TRBV10-3 and TRBJ1-5; D is possibly TRBD1 (5 bases). Germline loops: CDR1 ENHRY, CDR2 SYGVKD. The CDR3 has 13 residues. Trimming removed 6 bases at V and 1 base at J, with 7 bases between. DNA of the CDR3: TGTGCCATCAGCAGGGAGAGCAATCAGCCCCAGCATTTT. It codes for CAISRESNQPQHF.

This clone showed up just a few times. This chain links TRBV9 with TRBJ2-3; TRBD2 is a possible D gene (6 bases). The V gene lost 0 bases and the J gene lost 2 bases, with 13 bases spanning the gap. There are 16 residues in the CDR3. Germline loops: CDR1 SGDLS, CDR2 YYNGEE. Here the CDR3 reads CASSVGGSGLTDTQYF. CDR3 in DNA: TGTGCCAGCAGCGTAGGAGGTAGCGGCCTCACAGATACGCAGTATTTT.

J is TRBJ2-2 and V is TRBV14; TRBD1 might be the D (5 bases). Germline-derived CDR1 and CDR2 are SGHDN and FVKESK. This CDR3 spans 17 amino acids. The V end lost 2 bases, the J end lost 4 bases, and 17 bases lay between the germline ends. CDR3 loop: CASSQRQNPRATGELFF. The CDR3 DNA reads TGTGCCAGCAGCCAAAGACAGAATCCCCGAGCCACCGGGGAGCTGTTTTTT.

The chain links TRBV5-1 to TRBJ1-1, with 8 bases aligning to TRBD1. The length of the CDR3 is 17 residues. The junction had 15 bases not matched to a gene; V was cut back by 6 bases and J by 2 bases. The germline gives CDR1 SGHRS, CDR2 YFSETQ. The CDR3 coding sequence is TGCGCCAGCAACCAGAGGGCAGGGGGCCTGGGTAACACTGAAGCTTTCTTT. Protein sequence: CASNQRAGGLGNTEAFF.

The V call is TRBV12-5, the J call TRBJ2-1; D gene uncertain. CDR1 is LGHNT, CDR2 FRNRAP, per germline. CDR3 length equals 12 residues. Trimming removed 6 bases from V and 6 bases from J, with 9 bases in between. CDR3 in amino acids: CASGRYGNEQFF. In DNA, the CDR3 is TGTGCTAGTGGAAGGTATGGCAATGAGCAGTTCTTC.

This clone came up a few times. V and J are TRBV4-1 and TRBJ2-7; 9 bases fit TRBD1. The trim removed 2 bases at V and 3 bases at J, leaving 17 bases unmatched. CDR3 length equals 19 residues. Germline values: CDR1 MGHRA, CDR2 YSYEKL. In DNA, the CDR3 is TGCGCCAGCAGCCAACAGACAGGGGGTCAATTCCCCTCTAACTACGAGCAGTACTTC. Translating it yields CASSQQTGGQFPSNYEQYF.

This chain joins TRBV18 and TRBJ2-7; unclear D gene. Trimming stripped 3 bases from V and 6 bases from J, with 9 bases between. CDR1 and CDR2 (germline): KGHSH, LQKENI. CDR3 length: 12 amino acids. The CDR3 loop is CASSPDPGEQYF. CDR3 sequence (DNA): TGTGCCAGCTCACCCGACCCGGGCGAGCAGTACTTC.

This clone was recorded once. V and J are TRBV27 and TRBJ2-7; weak D call: TRBD2 (5 bases). The CDR3 sequence is 14 residues long. From germline, CDR1 is MNHEY and CDR2 SMNVEV (reference sequence). Trimming pared 0 bases from V and 3 bases from J, leaving 9 bases between. CDR3 sequence: CASSLSGKSYEQYF. CDR3 coding DNA: TGTGCCAGCAGTTTATCCGGGAAGAGCTACGAGCAGTACTTC.

This clone has only a few counts. V usage is TRBV7-9 and J usage is TRBJ2-7; 10 bases match TRBD1. Germline-derived CDR1 and CDR2 are SEHNR and FQNEAQ (reference sequence). This CDR3 has 14 residues. V was clipped by 5 bases and J by 5 bases; unmatched bases: 6. For the CDR3, the DNA is TGTGCCAGCAGCCATGGGGACAGGGGCGACGAGCAGTACTTC. Translated, it gives CASSHGDRGDEQYF.

This chain joins TRBV6-1 and TRBJ2-3; D assignment may be TRBD1 or TRBD2 (5 bases each). CDR3 length: 15 amino acids. From germline, CDR1 is MNHNS and CDR2 SASEGT. V was shortened by 1 base and J by 3 bases, with 11 bases between the two germline ends. CDR3 nucleotide sequence: TGTGCCAGCAGTGAAGGGCAGGGAGTAACAGATACGCAGTATTTT. Translation: CASSEGQGVTDTQYF.

A remark on this clone: The identical CDR3 is also encoded by other nucleotide sequences in the sample. V and J are TRBV19 and TRBJ2-7; D unresolved. Germline lookup yields CDR1 LNHDA and CDR2 SQIVND (reference sequence). V lost 1 base, J lost 1 base, and 8 bases lay in between. The CDR3 consists of 14 residues. CDR3 DNA sequence: TGTGCCAGTAGTATAGTTGCCCAGTCCTACGAGCAGTACTTC. Protein product: CASSIVAQSYEQYF.

The rearrangement joins TRBV2 to TRBJ2-5; 10 bases fit TRBD2. CDR3 size: 13 residues. Trimming at V came to 2 bases and at J to 9 bases, leaving 3 bases not matched to a gene. Germline CDR1 and CDR2: SNHLY and FYNNEI. As DNA, the CDR3 is TGTGCCAGCAGTGAAAGGACTAGCGGCCCCCAGTACTTC. The encoded protein is CASSERTSGPQYF.

The J gene is TRBJ2-7, the V gene TRBV27; D might be TRBD1 (6 bases). This CDR3 comprises 15 residues. Trimming removed 2 bases from V and 2 bases from J, with 13 bases in between. Germline lookup yields CDR1 MNHEY and CDR2 SMNVEV (reference sequence). CDR3 sequence reads: CASSLISAGAYEQYF. In DNA, the CDR3 is TGTGCCAGCAGTTTAATATCGGCAGGGGCCTACGAGCAGTACTTC.

This clone was observed a handful of times. This sequence joins TRBV6-5 and TRBJ1-1, with D maybe TRBD1 (6 bases). Trimming shortened V by 7 bases and J by 0 bases, and 9 bases separated the two germline ends. Germline values: CDR1 MNHEY, CDR2 SVGAGI. CDR3 length: 13 residues. For the CDR3, the DNA is TGTGCCAGCACAGGGGCCATGAACACTGAAGCTTTCTTT. Its translation is CASTGAMNTEAFF.

V usage is TRBV5-1 and J usage is TRBJ2-7; D unresolved. CDR3 length equals 11 residues. V gave up 4 bases and J gave up 4 bases, with 6 bases separating them. Germline V gene sequence: CDR1 SGHRS, CDR2 YFSETQ. CDR3 region: CASSRNYEQYF. Here the CDR3 DNA reads TGCGCCAGCAGCCGCAATTACGAGCAGTACTTC.

There are a few counts of this clone. This sequence joins TRBV19 and TRBJ2-4, with TRBD1 as a possible D gene (6 bases). The CDR3 loop spans 13 amino acids. Trimming took off 6 bases at V and 5 bases at J, with 11 bases between the two ends. Per the germline V gene, CDR1 is LNHDA and CDR2 is SQIVND (reference sequence). The CDR3 is CASRQRTENIQYF. CDR3 sequence (DNA): TGTGCCAGTAGGCAAAGGACAGAAAACATTCAGTACTTC.

In its sample, this clone was seen a few times. The chain employs TRBV4-3 and TRBJ2-7; TRBD1 agrees at 7 bases. The CDR3 loop spans 15 amino acids. V gave up 0 bases and J gave up 6 bases; unmatched junction bases: 8. CDR1 is LGHNA, CDR2 YSLEER, per germline. CDR3 region: CASSQDRAQGSEQYF. The CDR3 region has the DNA TGCGCCAGCAGCCAAGATCGGGCACAGGGGAGCGAGCAGTACTTC.